These 19 T cell receptor beta chains were all obtained from the same sample, sequenced in a study of T cells in Graves' hyperthyroidism and ophthalmopathy. Researchers amplified the TCR beta CDR3 regions from RNA transcripts. An initial round of RT-PCR targeting the TCR CDR3 relied on the HTBI primer set. Via MiXCR, TCRdb re-called the multiplex PCR reads, giving one row per CDR3 protein. The repertoire holds more than 650,000 distinct CDR3 sequences, with around 13% as singletons. Sequenced: blood. The receptors were gathered from a young woman with Graves' hyperthyroidism.

This clonotype was detected ten times or more. This chain uses TRBV11-3 with TRBJ2-7; 13 nucleotides match TRBD2. The CDR3 is 20 residues long. Germline CDR1 and CDR2: SGHNT and YENEEA. Trimming cost V 2 bases and J 2 bases; bases outside gene matches: 15. CDR3 in DNA: TGTGCCAGCAGCTTAACGACCCTGGGACTAGCGGGAACCTCTCCCTACGAGCAGTACTTC. Its protein product is CASSLTTLGLAGTSPYEQYF.

The rearrangement joins TRBV16 to TRBJ2-1; possible D gene TRBD1, 5 bases. The germline V and J ends were trimmed by 0 bases and 5 bases, with 8 bases remaining between them. The CDR3 is 14 residues long. Looked up from germline, CDR1 is KGHSY and CDR2 is FQNENV. The CDR3 loop is CASSQSWTNNEQFF. CDR3 DNA sequence: TGTGCCAGCAGCCAATCTTGGACAAACAATGAGCAGTTCTTC.

The chain joins TRBV20-1 to TRBJ2-6; 8 bases are a match to TRBD1. CDR3 length: 14 residues. CDR1 and CDR2 from the germline V gene are DFQATT and SNEGSKA (reference sequence). Trimming took 6 bases from V and 2 from J; bases not matched to a gene: 3. The CDR3 loop is CSASQGAGANVLTF. The CDR3 DNA reads as TGCAGTGCCTCACAGGGGGCTGGGGCCAACGTCCTGACTTTC.

This clonotype occurred a few times. CDR3 region: CASSFGGLAGYQETQYF. The DNA for the CDR3 is TGCGCCAGCAGCTTCGGGGGACTAGCGGGGTACCAAGAGACCCAGTACTTC. V usage is TRBV5-1 and J usage is TRBJ2-5; 13 nucleotides agree with TRBD2. This CDR3 region has 17 residues. CDR1 is SGHRS, CDR2 YFSETQ, per germline. V gave up 2 bases and J gave up 0 bases; unmatched junction bases: 4. The entire variable domain, with the rest obtained from reference TRBV5-1 and TRBJ2-5, is as follows: KAGVTQTPRYLIKTRGQQVTLSCSPISGHRSVSWYQQTPGQGLQFLFEYFSETQRNKGNFPGRFSGRQFSNSRSEMNVSTLELGDSALYLCASSFGGLAGYQETQYFGPGTRLLVL.

This clonotype was seen a handful of times. The V gene is TRBV6-1, the J gene TRBJ1-6; 12 bases fit TRBD1. The CDR3 contains 16 residues. CDR1 and CDR2 from the germline V gene are MNHNS and SASEGT. Trimming took 5 bases from V and 10 from J; bases not matched to a gene: 9. This chain's CDR3 is CASSTPGQGARSPLHF. The CDR3 DNA is TGTGCCAGCAGTACTCCGGGACAGGGGGCGAGATCACCCCTCCACTTT.

The rearrangement links TRBV5-5 to TRBJ1-2; no clear D. CDR1 and CDR2 (germline): SGHKS, YYEKEE (reference sequence). The CDR3 totals 15 residues. V lost 4 bases to trimming and J lost 1 base, with 14 bases between them. In DNA form, the CDR3 reads TGTGCCAGCAGCCCCCTCCGCCTAGTTAACTATGGCTACACCTTC. Translating it yields CASSPLRLVNYGYTF.

V is TRBV28 and J is TRBJ1-5, with unresolved D. This CDR3 region has 13 residues. The germline V and J ends were trimmed by 3 bases and 5 bases, with 8 bases remaining between them. The germline V gene has CDR1 MDHEN and CDR2 SYDVKM. CDR3 DNA: TGTGCCAGCAGTTTCAAATTGGATCAGCCCCAGCATTTT. Amino acid sequence: CASSFKLDQPQHF.

At least ten counts were recorded for this clonotype. The CDR3 here is CASRWGDYNEQFF. The CDR3, as DNA: TGTGCCAGCAGGTGGGGGGACTACAATGAGCAGTTCTTC. This chain connects TRBV6-1 to TRBJ2-1, with a tentative D call TRBD2 (6 bases). The CDR3 is 13 amino acids. The germline V and J ends were trimmed by 6 bases and 3 bases, with 9 bases remaining between them. Germline CDR1 MNHNS, CDR2 SASEGT.

In DNA form, the CDR3 reads TGTGCCAGCAGGGGGCCGCCAGATACGCAGTATTTT. It translates to CASRGPPDTQYF. This chain connects TRBV28 to TRBJ2-3; tentative D call: TRBD1 (5 bases). The length of the CDR3 is 12 residues. Germline V gene data show CDR1 as MDHEN and CDR2 as SYDVKM. Trimming stripped 6 bases from V and 4 bases from J, with 8 bases between. Looking up the rest from reference TRBV28 and TRBJ2-3 gives the full variable domain: DVKVTQSSRYLVKRTGEKVFLECVQDMDHENMFWYRQDPGLGLRLIYFSYDVKMKEKGDIPEGYSVSREKKERFSLILESASTNQTSMYLCASRGPPDTQYFGPGTRLTVL.

This clonotype was found many times. The chain has TRBV20-1 and TRBJ2-2, with TRBD1 matching 7 bases. The length of the CDR3 is 14 residues. With 0 bases clipped from V and 5 bases from J, the junction kept 3 bases outside the gene matches. Germline V gives CDR1 DFQATT, CDR2 SNEGSKA (reference sequence). The CDR3 spells CSAREYRGTGELFF. CDR3 DNA sequence: TGCAGTGCTAGAGAGTACAGGGGAACCGGGGAGCTGTTTTTT.

A few counts support this clonotype. V is TRBV7-9 and J is TRBJ2-2; no clear D. CDR1 is SEHNR, CDR2 FQNEAQ, per germline (reference sequence). V lost 4 bases, J lost 1 base, and 13 bases lay in between. CDR3 length: 16 residues. The CDR3 DNA is TGTGCCAGCAGCTATATGGGGTCCCTGAACACCGGGGAGCTGTTTTTT. Translated, it gives CASSYMGSLNTGELFF.

At least ten counts were recorded for this clonotype. V and J are TRBV3-1 and TRBJ1-1, with 8 bases matching TRBD1. With 4 bases clipped from V and 4 bases from J, the junction kept 11 bases outside the gene matches. Germline CDR1 is LGHDT and CDR2 is YNNKEL (reference sequence). The CDR3 is 16 amino acids. The CDR3, as DNA: TGTGCCAGCAGCCGAGGGGGACAGGCGGCAGGCACTGAAGCTTTCTTT. This codes for CASSRGGQAAGTEAFF.

The sample holds many counts of this clonotype. This chain uses TRBV28 with TRBJ2-3; 8 bases are a match to TRBD2. CDR1 is MDHEN and CDR2 is SYDVKM in the germline V gene. This CDR3 has 16 amino acids. The junction had 16 bases not matched to a gene; V was cut back by 6 bases and J by 8 bases. As DNA, the CDR3 is TGTGCCAGCAGGCCCATAGCGGGAATTATCGAGGGTACGCAGTATTTT. Its protein is CASRPIAGIIEGTQYF.

This clonotype was seen at least ten times. The chain combines TRBV28 with TRBJ2-7; no clear D gene. CDR3 size: 13 residues. Germline V CDR1 and CDR2: MDHEN, SYDVKM. V lost 4 bases and J lost 0, with 7 bases in between. The CDR3 region has the DNA TGTGCCAGCAGTTCGACGGCCTCCTACGAGCAGTACTTC. It is translated as CASSSTASYEQYF.

The chain is built from TRBV10-3 and TRBJ1-5, with D uncertain. The CDR3 totals 13 residues. CDR1 ENHRY and CDR2 SYGVKD come from the germline V gene. Trimming stripped 0 bases from V and 6 bases from J, with 6 bases between. DNA for the CDR3: TGTGCCATCAGTGAGTCGGGAGGTCAGCCCCAGCATTTT. Its protein is CAISESGGQPQHF.

This clonotype was seen repeatedly, ten times or more. The J gene is TRBJ1-2, the V gene TRBV2; tentatively, D is TRBD1 (5 bases). V lost 5 bases, J lost 7 bases, and 14 bases lay in between. This CDR3 is built from 13 residues. CDR1 and CDR2 (germline): SNHLY, FYNNEI. The CDR3: CASSTETVGGYTF. CDR3 nucleotides: TGTGCCAGCAGTACTGAGACAGTGGGTGGCTACACCTTC.

This clonotype came up many times. The chain is built from TRBV7-6 and TRBJ2-3, with TRBD2 matching 10 bases. CDR1 and CDR2 (germline): SGHVS, FNYEAQ. The CDR3 is 14 residues long. V shed 0 bases and J 10 bases; nucleotides not matched to a gene: 4. The CDR3 spells CASSLAGLAGAQYF. The CDR3 bases are TGTGCCAGCAGCTTAGCGGGGCTAGCGGGAGCGCAGTATTTT.

This clonotype was picked up many times. The J gene is TRBJ2-7, the V gene TRBV7-2; possible D gene TRBD2, 6 bases. The CDR3 runs to 15 residues. CDR1 and CDR2 from the germline V gene are SGHTA and FQGNSA. The germline V and J ends were trimmed by 3 bases and 2 bases, with 14 bases remaining between them. The CDR3 protein is CASSFLSGEAYEQYF. In DNA, the CDR3 is TGTGCCAGCAGCTTTCTATCGGGAGAAGCCTACGAGCAGTACTTC. The entire variable domain, with the rest obtained from reference TRBV7-2 and TRBJ2-7, is as follows: GAGVSQSPSNKVTEKGKDVELRCDPISGHTALYWYRQSLGQGLEFLIYFQGNSAPDKSGLPSDRFSAERTGGSVSTLTIQRTQQEDSAVYLCASSFLSGEAYEQYFGPGTRLTVT.

This clonotype was counted many times. The V call is TRBV7-8, the J call TRBJ1-1; D is uncertain. The ends were cut back, 1 base at V and 4 bases at J, with 13 bases in the middle. CDR1 and CDR2 (germline): SGHVS, FQNEAQ. The length of the CDR3 is 15 residues. The CDR3 DNA sequence: TGTGCCAGCAGCTTAGTCGGGGATTGGGCCACTGAAGCTTTCTTT. This translates into CASSLVGDWATEAFF.